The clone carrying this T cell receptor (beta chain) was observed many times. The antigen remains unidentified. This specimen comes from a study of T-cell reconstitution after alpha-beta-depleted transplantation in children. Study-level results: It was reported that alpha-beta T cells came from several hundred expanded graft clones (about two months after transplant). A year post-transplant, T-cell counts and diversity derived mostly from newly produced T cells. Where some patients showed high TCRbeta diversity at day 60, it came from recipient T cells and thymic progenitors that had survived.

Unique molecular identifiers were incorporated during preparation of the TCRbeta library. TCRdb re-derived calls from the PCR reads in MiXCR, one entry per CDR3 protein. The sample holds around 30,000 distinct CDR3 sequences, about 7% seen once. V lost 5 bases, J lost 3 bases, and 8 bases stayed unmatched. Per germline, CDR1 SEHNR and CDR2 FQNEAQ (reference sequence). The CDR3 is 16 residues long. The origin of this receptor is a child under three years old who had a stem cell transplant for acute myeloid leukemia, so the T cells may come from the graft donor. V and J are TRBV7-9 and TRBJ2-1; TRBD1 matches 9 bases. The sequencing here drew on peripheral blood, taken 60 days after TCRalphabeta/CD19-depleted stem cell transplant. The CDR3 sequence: CASSPTGGRLYNEQFF. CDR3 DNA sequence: TGTGCCAGCAGCCCTACAGGGGGCCGCCTCTACAATGAGCAGTTCTTC.